This TCR beta chain was sequenced during a study of blood T cells in healthy people across ages (dated by TCRdb to the mid-2010s). With regard to the full study: In model experiments, roughly one uniquely barcoded TCR beta cDNA molecule per two T cells was captured by template switching. Two additional independent replicas of 1 million unique cDNA reads from the same blood draw were analyzed for two donors (one aged 18 to 30 and one aged 80 or older). Using deep sequencing normalized with unique cDNA molecular identifiers, the study measured how TCR beta repertoire diversity changes with age. Donors were grouped into four age groups: young (average roughly 16 years), middle-aged (roughly 37), aged (around 62) and long-lived (roughly 80). To avoid experimental bias, donors of different ages were distributed randomly across sequencing lanes. Broad study findings and their caveats: Compared with the aged group, the long-lived group had more naive CD4+ T cells, fewer expanded clones and increased TCR diversity, a pattern suggesting age selection. Because the CMV infection status of the donors was unknown, age-related changes in expanded clonotypes may potentially have been confounded. As age increased, observed TCR beta diversity per million T cells dropped in a roughly linear way, and a significant reduction was already evident by age approximately 40. Estimates of total diversity from one million sequenced T cells were regarded as lower bounds and underestimates. Bulk unsorted PBMC profiling prevented conclusive comparison of naive and antigen-experienced compartments. The percentage of naive T cells measured by flow cytometry correlated strongly with observed TCR beta diversity.

This clonotype has a count of ten or more. The target of this receptor is not known. Base qualities are not at hand, and no much larger clone is one base apart. The donors were roughly 39 Caucasian individuals from Russia, aged roughly 6 to 100 years, who were systemically healthy. Each donor gave 8 to 10 milliliters of peripheral blood, collected into EDTA-treated Vacutainer tubes. Ficoll-Paque density-gradient centrifugation was used to isolate PBMCs, with at least 6.5 million per sample. Total RNA, at least 6 micrograms per sample, was extracted from PBMCs with Trizol reagent. Naive CD45RAhigh/CD27high T cell percentages were measured by flow cytometry on a PBMC aliquot from every donor. CDR1 DFQATT and CDR2 SNEGSKA are derived from the germline V gene (reference sequence). Cut back by 5 bases and 2 bases, the V and J ends lie 15 bases apart. The CDR3 has 14 amino acids, counting the end cysteine and phenylalanine. Only the CDR3 portion is preserved as DNA: 42 bases, with reading frame beginning at the first base.

Receptor libraries were prepared by 5' RACE. The instrument was an Illumina HiSeq 2500. A second PCR of about 6 to 11 cycles was run with a J-beta primer mix and a sample-barcoded 5' primer. A unique molecular identifier was introduced onto each TCR beta cDNA molecule by a template-switch 5' adaptor carrying 12 random nucleotides. Each sample yielded at least 2.5 million CDR3-containing paired-end reads. First-strand cDNA synthesis was performed from all RNA using the Mint cDNA synthesis kit, with priming by a TRBC-specific oligonucleotide. After uracil-DNA glycosylase treatment, a first 18-cycle PCR used universal primers M1SS and BC2_uni_R on all cDNA. Per the original workflow: Normalization of each sample was performed by random selection of 1 million high-quality reads, each carrying a distinct molecular identifier. Instead of being binned into consensus sequences, reads that shared molecular identifiers were thrown out. CDR3 identification, clonotype clustering and error correction used MiTCR with a Q25 quality threshold and the strictest error-elimination algorithm. A nonparametric unseen species model with Euler transformation was used to estimate a lower bound on total TCR beta diversity. TCRdb passed the public sequencing reads through fastp at Q25 and MiXCR, retaining productive beta sequences. Identical CDR3 proteins give one entry, which carries the most common genes and DNA. TCRdb, rather than the study authors, made the V and J calls. In this sample the table shows around 870,000 distinct CDR3 sequences, 29% of which occur a single time. Roughly 17% of the sample is taken by the ten largest.

The chain joins TRBV20-1 to TRBJ2-5; TRBD1 could be the D gene, as 5 bases match. This sequence originates from a woman of 80 years or more in good health. The specimen sequenced was blood. At the DNA level, the sequence is TGCAGTGCTTTCGACGACAGTGATCAAGAGACCCAGTACTTC. Translation gives CSAFDDSDQETQYF.